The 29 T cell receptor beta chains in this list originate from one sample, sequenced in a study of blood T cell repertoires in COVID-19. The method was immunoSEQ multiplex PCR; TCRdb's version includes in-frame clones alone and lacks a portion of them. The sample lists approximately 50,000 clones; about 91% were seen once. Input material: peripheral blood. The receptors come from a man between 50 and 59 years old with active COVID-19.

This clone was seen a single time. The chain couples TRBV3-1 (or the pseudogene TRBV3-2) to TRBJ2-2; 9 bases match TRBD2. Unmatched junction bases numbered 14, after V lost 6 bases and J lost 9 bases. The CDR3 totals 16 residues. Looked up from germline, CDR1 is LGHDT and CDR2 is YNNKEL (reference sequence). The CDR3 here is CASREGVAGVRRELFF. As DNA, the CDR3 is TGTGCCAGCAGAGAGGGGGTAGCGGGAGTGCGGAGGGAGCTGTTTTTT.

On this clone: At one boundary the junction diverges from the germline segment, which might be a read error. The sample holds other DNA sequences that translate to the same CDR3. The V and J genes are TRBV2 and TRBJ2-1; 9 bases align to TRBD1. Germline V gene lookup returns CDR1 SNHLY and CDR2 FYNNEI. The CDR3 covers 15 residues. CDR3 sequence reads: CASSAGTGSYNEQFF. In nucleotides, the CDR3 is TGTGCCAGCAGTGCCGGGACAGGGTCTTACAATGAACAGTTCTTC.

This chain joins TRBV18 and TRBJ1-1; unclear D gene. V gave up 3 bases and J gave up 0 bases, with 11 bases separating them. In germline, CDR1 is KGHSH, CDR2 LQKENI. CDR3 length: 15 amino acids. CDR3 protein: CASSPGLGMNTEAFF. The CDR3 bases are TGTGCCAGCTCACCCGGACTGGGAATGAACACTGAAGCTTTCTTT.

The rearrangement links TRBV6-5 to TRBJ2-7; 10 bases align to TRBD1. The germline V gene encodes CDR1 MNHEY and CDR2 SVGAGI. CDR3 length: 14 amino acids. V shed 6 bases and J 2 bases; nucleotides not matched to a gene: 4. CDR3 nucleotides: TGTGCCAGCAGAACCGGGACAGGGGCCTACGAGCAGTACTTC. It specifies CASRTGTGAYEQYF.

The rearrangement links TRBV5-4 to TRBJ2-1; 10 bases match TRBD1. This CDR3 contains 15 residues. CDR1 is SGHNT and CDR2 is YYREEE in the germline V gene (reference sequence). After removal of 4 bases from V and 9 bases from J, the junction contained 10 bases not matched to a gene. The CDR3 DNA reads TGTGCCAGCAGCGCCGACAGGGGGCGTACTCGTGAGCAGTTCTTC. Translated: CASSADRGRTREQFF.

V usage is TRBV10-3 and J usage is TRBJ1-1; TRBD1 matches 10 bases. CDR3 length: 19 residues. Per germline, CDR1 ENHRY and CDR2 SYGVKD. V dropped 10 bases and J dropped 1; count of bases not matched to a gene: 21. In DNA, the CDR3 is TGTGCCACCAGATATGTAGGGACAGGGGCCTCGGGCAAGAACACTGAAGCTTTCTTT. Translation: CATRYVGTGASGKNTEAFF.

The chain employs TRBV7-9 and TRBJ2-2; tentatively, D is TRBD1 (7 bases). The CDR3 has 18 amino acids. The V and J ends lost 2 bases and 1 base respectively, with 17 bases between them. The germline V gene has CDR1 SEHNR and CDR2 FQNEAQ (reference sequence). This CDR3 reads CASSLFRGRTGNTGELFF. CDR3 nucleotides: TGTGCCAGCAGCTTATTCAGGGGGAGGACGGGGAACACCGGGGAGCTGTTTTTT.

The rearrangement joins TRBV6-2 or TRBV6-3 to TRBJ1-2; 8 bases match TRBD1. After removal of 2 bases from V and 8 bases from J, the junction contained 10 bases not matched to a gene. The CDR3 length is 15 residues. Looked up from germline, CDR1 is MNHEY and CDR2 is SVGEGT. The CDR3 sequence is CASSYVQGALTGYTF. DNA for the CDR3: TGTGCCAGCAGTTACGTGCAGGGGGCCTTGACCGGCTACACCTTC.

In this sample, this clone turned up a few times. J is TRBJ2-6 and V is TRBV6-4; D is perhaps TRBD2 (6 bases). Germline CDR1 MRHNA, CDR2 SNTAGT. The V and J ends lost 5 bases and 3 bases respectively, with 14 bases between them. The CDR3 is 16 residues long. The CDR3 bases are TGTGCCAGCAGTCCGGGCGGAGGGGATGGGGCCAACGTCCTGACTTTC. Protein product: CASSPGGGDGANVLTF.

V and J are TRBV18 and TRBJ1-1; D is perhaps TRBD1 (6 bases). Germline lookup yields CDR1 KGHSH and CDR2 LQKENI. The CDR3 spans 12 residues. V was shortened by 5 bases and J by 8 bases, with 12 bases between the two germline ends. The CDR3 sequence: CASSAPGTEAFF. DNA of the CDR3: TGTGCCAGCTCAGCGCCGGGGACAGAAGCTTTCTTT.

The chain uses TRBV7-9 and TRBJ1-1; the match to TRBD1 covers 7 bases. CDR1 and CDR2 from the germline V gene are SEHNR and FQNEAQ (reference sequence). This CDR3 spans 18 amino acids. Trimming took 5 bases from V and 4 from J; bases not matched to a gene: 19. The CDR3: CASSEGQAPPGFPTEAFF. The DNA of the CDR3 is TGTGCCAGCAGCGAAGGACAGGCCCCGCCCGGGTTCCCCACTGAAGCTTTCTTT.

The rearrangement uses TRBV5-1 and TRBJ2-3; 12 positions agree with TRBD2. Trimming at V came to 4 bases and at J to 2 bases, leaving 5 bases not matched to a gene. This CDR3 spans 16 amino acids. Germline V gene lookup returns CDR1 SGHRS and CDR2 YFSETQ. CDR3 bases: TGCGCCAGCAGCACTTCTAGCGGGGGGGCCACAGATACGCAGTATTTT. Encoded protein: CASSTSSGGATDTQYF.

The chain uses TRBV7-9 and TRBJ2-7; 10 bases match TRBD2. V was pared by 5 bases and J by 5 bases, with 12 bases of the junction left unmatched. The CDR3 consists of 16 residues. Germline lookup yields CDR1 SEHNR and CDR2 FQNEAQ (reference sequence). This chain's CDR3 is CASSPHESGRAHEQYF. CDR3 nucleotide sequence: TGTGCCAGCAGCCCTCACGAGAGCGGGAGGGCCCACGAGCAGTACTTC. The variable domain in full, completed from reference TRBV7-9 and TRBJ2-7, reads DTGVSQNPRHKITKRGQNVTFRCDPISEHNRLYWYRQTLGQGPEFLTYFQNEAQLEKSRLLSDRFSAERPKGSFSTLEIQRTEQGDSAMYLCASSPHESGRAHEQYFGPGTRLTVT.

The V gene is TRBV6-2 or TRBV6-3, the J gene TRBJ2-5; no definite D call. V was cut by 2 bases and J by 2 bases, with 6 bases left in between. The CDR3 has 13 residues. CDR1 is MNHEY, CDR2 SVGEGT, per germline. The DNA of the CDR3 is TGTGCCAGCAGTTACATGGCACAAGAGACCCAGTACTTC. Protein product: CASSYMAQETQYF.

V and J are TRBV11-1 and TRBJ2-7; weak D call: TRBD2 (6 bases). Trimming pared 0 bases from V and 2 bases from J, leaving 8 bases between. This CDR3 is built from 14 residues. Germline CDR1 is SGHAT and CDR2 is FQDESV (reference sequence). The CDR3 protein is CASSLAGSTYEQYF. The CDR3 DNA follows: TGTGCCAGCAGCTTAGCCGGGAGTACCTACGAGCAGTACTTC.

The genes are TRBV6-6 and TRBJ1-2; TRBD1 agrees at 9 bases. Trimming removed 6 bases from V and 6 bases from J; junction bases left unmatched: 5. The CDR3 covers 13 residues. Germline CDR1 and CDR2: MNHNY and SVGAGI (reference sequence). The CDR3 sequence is CASSPDRGHGYTF. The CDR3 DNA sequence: TGTGCCAGCAGCCCGGACAGGGGCCATGGCTACACCTTC.

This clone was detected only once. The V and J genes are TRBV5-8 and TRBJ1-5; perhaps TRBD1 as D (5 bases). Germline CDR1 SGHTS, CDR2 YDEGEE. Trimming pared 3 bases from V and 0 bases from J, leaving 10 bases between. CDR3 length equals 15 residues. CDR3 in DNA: TGTGCCAGCAGCTCCGGGACTTATAGCAATCAGCCCCAGCATTTT. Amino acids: CASSSGTYSNQPQHF.

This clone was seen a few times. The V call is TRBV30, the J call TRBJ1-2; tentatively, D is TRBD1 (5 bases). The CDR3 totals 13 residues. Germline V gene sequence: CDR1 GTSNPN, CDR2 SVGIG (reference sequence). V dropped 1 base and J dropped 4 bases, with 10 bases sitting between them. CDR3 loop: CAWSGLGVYGYTF. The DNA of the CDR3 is TGTGCCTGGAGTGGATTAGGGGTCTATGGCTACACCTTC.

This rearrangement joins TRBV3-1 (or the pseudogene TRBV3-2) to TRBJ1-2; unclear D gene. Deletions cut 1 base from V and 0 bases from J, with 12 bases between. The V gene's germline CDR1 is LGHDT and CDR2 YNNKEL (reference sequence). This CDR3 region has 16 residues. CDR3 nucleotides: TGTGCCAGCAGCCAAGCTTTCCTACCTGCTAACTATGGCTACACCTTC. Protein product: CASSQAFLPANYGYTF.

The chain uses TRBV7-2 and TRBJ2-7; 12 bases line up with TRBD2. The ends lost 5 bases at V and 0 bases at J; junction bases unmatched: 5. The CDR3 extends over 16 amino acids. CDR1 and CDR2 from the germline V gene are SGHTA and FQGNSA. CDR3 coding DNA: TGTGCCAGCAGCGCCCTAGCGGGAGGGGGCTCCTACGAGCAGTACTTC. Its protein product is CASSALAGGGSYEQYF.

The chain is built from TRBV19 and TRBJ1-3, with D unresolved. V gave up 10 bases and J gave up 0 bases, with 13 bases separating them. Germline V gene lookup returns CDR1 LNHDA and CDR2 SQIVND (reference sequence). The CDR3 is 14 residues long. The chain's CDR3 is CATREPYSGNTIYF. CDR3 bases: TGTGCCACTCGGGAGCCCTACTCTGGAAACACCATATATTTT.

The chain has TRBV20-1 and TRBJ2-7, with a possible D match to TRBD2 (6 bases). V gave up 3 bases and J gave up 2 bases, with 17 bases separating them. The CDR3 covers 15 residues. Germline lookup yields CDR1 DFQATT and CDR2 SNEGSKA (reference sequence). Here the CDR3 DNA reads TGCAGTGCTAGTGATTCGGTTGGCGGGGCCTACGAGCAGTACTTC. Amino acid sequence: CSASDSVGGAYEQYF.

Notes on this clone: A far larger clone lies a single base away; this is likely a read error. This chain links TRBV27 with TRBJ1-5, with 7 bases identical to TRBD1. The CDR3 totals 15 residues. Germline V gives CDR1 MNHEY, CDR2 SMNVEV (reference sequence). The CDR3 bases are TGTGCCAGCAGCCCCGTGAGGGGGCTAGATCAGCCCCTGCATTTT. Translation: CASSPVRGLDQPLHF.

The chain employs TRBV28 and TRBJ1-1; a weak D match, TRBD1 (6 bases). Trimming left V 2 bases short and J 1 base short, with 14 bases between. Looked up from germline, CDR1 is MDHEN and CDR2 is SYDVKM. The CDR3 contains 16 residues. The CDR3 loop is CASSLAGERWNTEAFF. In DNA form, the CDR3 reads TGTGCCAGCAGTTTAGCAGGGGAGAGGTGGAACACTGAAGCTTTCTTT.

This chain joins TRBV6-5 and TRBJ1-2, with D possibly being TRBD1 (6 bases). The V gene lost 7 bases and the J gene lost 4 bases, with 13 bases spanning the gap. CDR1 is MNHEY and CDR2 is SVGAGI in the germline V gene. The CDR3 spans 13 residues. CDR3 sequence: CASITGWTYGYTF. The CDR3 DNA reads TGTGCCAGCATAACAGGGTGGACCTATGGCTACACCTTC.

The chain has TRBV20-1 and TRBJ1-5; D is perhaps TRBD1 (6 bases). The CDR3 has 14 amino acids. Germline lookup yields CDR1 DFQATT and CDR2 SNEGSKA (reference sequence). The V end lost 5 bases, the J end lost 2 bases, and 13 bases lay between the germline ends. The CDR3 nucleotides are TGCAGTGCTGGTGGAGGGGGTGGCAATCAGCCCCAGCATTTT. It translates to CSAGGGGGNQPQHF.

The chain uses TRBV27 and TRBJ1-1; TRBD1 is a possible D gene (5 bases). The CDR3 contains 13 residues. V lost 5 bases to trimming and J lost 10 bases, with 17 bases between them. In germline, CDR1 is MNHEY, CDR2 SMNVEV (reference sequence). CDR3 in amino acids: CASSQDRQLPAFF. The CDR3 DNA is TGTGCCAGCAGTCAAGACAGACAGTTACCAGCTTTCTTT.

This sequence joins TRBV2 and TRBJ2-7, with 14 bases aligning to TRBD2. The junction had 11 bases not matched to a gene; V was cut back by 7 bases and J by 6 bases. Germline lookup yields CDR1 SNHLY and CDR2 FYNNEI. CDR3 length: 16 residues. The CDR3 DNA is TGTGCCAGCACTAATTGGGGACTAGCGGGAGTAGGCGAGCAGTACTTC. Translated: CASTNWGLAGVGEQYF. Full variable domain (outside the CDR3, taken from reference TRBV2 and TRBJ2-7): EPEVTQTPSHQVTQMGQEVILRCVPISNHLYFYWYRQILGQKVEFLVSFYNNEISEKSEIFDDQFSVERPDGSNFTLKIRSTKLEDSAMYFCASTNWGLAGVGEQYFGPGTRLTVT.

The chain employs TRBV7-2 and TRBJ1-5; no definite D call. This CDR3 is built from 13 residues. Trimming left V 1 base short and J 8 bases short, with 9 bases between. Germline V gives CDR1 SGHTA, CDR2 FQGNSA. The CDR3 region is CASSLVVREPQHF. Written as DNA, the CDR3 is TGTGCCAGCAGCTTAGTAGTGCGAGAGCCCCAGCATTTT.